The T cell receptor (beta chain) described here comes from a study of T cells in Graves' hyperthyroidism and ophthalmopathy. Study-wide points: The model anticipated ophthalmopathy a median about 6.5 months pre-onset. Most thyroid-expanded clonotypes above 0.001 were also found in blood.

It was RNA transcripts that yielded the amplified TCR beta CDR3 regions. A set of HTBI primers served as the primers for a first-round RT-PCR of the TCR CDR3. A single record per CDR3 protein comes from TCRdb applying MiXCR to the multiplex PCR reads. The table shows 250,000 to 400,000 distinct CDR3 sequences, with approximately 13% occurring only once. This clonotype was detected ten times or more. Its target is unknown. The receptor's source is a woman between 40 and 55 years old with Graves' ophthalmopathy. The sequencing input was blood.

The CDR3 region has the DNA TGTGCCAGCAGTGAGGAACTAGCCAAAAACATTCAGTACTTC. As protein: CASSEELAKNIQYF. V is TRBV2 and J is TRBJ2-4; unclear D gene. Trimming shortened V by 3 bases and J by 0 bases, and 6 bases separated the two germline ends. CDR1 is SNHLY and CDR2 is FYNNEI in the germline V gene. The CDR3 length is 14 residues.